The 19 T cell receptor beta chains below come from one sample, sequenced in a study of cytomegalovirus exposure and HLA in healthy donors. Sequencing was performed with immunoSEQ multiplex PCR; in TCRdb, only in-frame clones are kept and a portion is missing. Of about 110,000 clones in the sample, almost 96% were seen once. Sequencing used PBMCs. The receptors shown here come from a young woman in good health and CMV-seronegative.

The V gene is TRBV2, the J gene TRBJ2-3; perhaps TRBD1 as D (6 bases). CDR3 size: 17 residues. Trimming removed 4 bases from V and 2 bases from J, with 19 bases in between. CDR1 is SNHLY, CDR2 FYNNEI, per germline. DNA of the CDR3: TGTGCCAGCAGTGCCCTATTTCCACAGGGACCCACAGATACGCAGTATTTT. It translates to CASSALFPQGPTDTQYF.

The rearrangement uses TRBV6-1 and TRBJ1-2; 11 bases fit TRBD1. The V segment lost 6 bases and the J segment 0 bases; nucleotides outside the gene matches: 3. The CDR3 is made up of 15 amino acids. Germline V gives CDR1 MNHNS, CDR2 SASEGT. The CDR3 sequence: CASSRDRGANYGYTF. CDR3 coding DNA: TGTGCCAGCAGCCGGGACAGGGGGGCTAACTATGGCTACACCTTC.

The chain is built from TRBV5-8 and TRBJ2-3, with a tentative D call TRBD1 (6 bases). The CDR3 is 15 amino acids. The V gene lost 4 bases and the J gene lost 3 bases, with 15 bases spanning the gap. CDR1 is SGHTS, CDR2 YDEGEE, per germline. Written as DNA, the CDR3 is TGTGCCAGCAGCGATCTACAGGGATGGACAGATACGCAGTATTTT. Translation gives CASSDLQGWTDTQYF.

This clone was detected only once. This sequence joins TRBV7-9 and TRBJ1-6, with D uncertain. The length of the CDR3 is 17 residues. With 1 base removed from V and 0 bases from J, the gap between germline ends came to 10 bases. Germline V gene data show CDR1 as SEHNR and CDR2 as FQNEAQ (reference sequence). The DNA for the CDR3 is TGTGCCAGCAGCTTAGGTGTTGGGAGCTCCTATAATTCACCCCTCCACTTT. Its translation is CASSLGVGSSYNSPLHF. Looking up the rest from reference TRBV7-9 and TRBJ1-6 gives the full variable domain: DTGVSQNPRHKITKRGQNVTFRCDPISEHNRLYWYRQTLGQGPEFLTYFQNEAQLEKSRLLSDRFSAERPKGSFSTLEIQRTEQGDSAMYLCASSLGVGSSYNSPLHFGNGTRLTVT.

The J gene is TRBJ2-1, the V gene TRBV7-2; a possible D gene is TRBD1 (6 bases). Per the germline V gene, CDR1 is SGHTA and CDR2 is FQGNSA. This CDR3 region has 13 residues. Trimming shortened V by 10 bases and J by 4 bases, and 14 bases separated the two germline ends. CDR3 amino acids: CATALGGYNEQFF. The CDR3 DNA reads TGTGCCACCGCCCTAGGGGGATACAATGAGCAGTTCTTC.

The rearrangement links TRBV10-3 to TRBJ2-3; 9 bases are a match to TRBD2. The length of the CDR3 is 16 residues. Germline-derived CDR1 and CDR2 are ENHRY and SYGVKD. The V and J ends lost 6 bases and 4 bases, in that order; junction bases with no gene match: 11. The CDR3 spells CAIRGPSGGRSDTQYF. CDR3 in DNA: TGTGCCATCAGGGGGCCGAGCGGGGGGCGTTCAGATACGCAGTATTTT.

The rearrangement joins TRBV5-4 to TRBJ2-7; 9 bases are shared with TRBD2. V lost 4 bases to trimming and J lost 4 bases; unmatched junction nucleotides: 12. The length of the CDR3 is 16 residues. CDR1 is SGHNT, CDR2 YYREEE, per germline (reference sequence). In nucleotides, the CDR3 is TGTGCCAGCAGCATCCCAACCGGGACTAGCACTTACGAGCAGTACTTC. Protein sequence: CASSIPTGTSTYEQYF.

The V and J genes are TRBV5-1 and TRBJ2-7; D might be TRBD2 (5 bases). Per the germline V gene, CDR1 is SGHRS and CDR2 is YFSETQ. V gave up 7 bases and J gave up 1 base, with 18 bases separating them. CDR3 size: 15 residues. This CDR3 is CASRFELRASYEQYF. The CDR3 bases are TGCGCCAGCCGTTTCGAATTGCGGGCGTCCTACGAGCAGTACTTC.

The count of this clone is one. The gene calls are TRBV2 and TRBJ1-1, with 12 nucleotides matching TRBD1. The CDR3 is 16 amino acids. From germline, CDR1 is SNHLY and CDR2 FYNNEI. The V and J ends lost 5 bases and 4 bases, in that order; junction bases with no gene match: 8. The CDR3 protein is CASSPTGQGAGTEAFF. As DNA, the CDR3 is TGTGCCAGCAGTCCAACGGGACAGGGGGCAGGCACTGAAGCTTTCTTT.

The rearrangement uses TRBV10-2 and TRBJ2-3, with a tentative D call TRBD2 (7 bases). Germline V gene sequence: CDR1 WSHSY, CDR2 SAAADI. V was shortened by 2 bases and J by 8 bases, with 17 bases between the two germline ends. The CDR3 is 15 residues long. The CDR3 protein is CASSERGGGSGTQYF. CDR3 DNA: TGCGCCAGCAGTGAGAGAGGCGGGGGCTCAGGTACGCAGTATTTT.

The rearrangement links TRBV28 to TRBJ2-1; 9 nucleotides line up with TRBD2. The CDR3 covers 16 residues. The V and J ends lost 6 bases and 2 bases, in that order; junction bases with no gene match: 8. The germline CDR1 and CDR2 sequences are MDHEN and SYDVKM. The CDR3 coding sequence is TGTGCCAGCAGACCTCCACTAGCGGGTACCTACAATGAGCAGTTCTTC. Its translation: CASRPPLAGTYNEQFF.

This chain links TRBV5-1 with TRBJ2-7; D perhaps matches TRBD2 (6 bases). The CDR3 runs 13 residues. Trimming pared 4 bases from V and 6 bases from J, leaving 14 bases between. Germline CDR1 SGHRS, CDR2 YFSETQ. Here the CDR3 reads CASSPGTPTEQYF. In DNA form, the CDR3 reads TGCGCCAGCAGCCCGGGGACTCCCACCGAGCAGTACTTC.

The chain is built from TRBV9 and TRBJ1-1, with 9 bases fitting TRBD1. This CDR3 is built from 16 residues. From germline, CDR1 is SGDLS and CDR2 YYNGEE. J gave up 1 base and V 0 bases, and 4 bases lay outside the gene matches. CDR3 amino acids: CASSVGDRGGNTEAFF. CDR3 in DNA: TGTGCCAGCAGCGTAGGCGACAGGGGGGGGAACACTGAAGCTTTCTTT.

This clone was recorded once. The rearrangement links TRBV4-2 to TRBJ2-4, with a weak D call TRBD1 (6 bases). The CDR3 contains 15 residues. Trimming cost V 1 base and J 2 bases, with 9 bases left between them. Germline loops: CDR1 LGHNA, CDR2 YNFKEQ. CDR3 sequence: CASSQAQGTKNIQYF. The CDR3 DNA is TGTGCCAGCAGCCAAGCACAGGGTACCAAAAACATTCAGTACTTC.

The chain carries TRBV18 and TRBJ2-2; maybe TRBD2 (5 bases). CDR3 length: 14 amino acids. Germline CDR1 is KGHSH and CDR2 is LQKENI. V lost 5 bases and J lost 0, with 7 bases in between. As DNA, the CDR3 is TGTGCCAGCTCATCCGGGGCGAACACCGGGGAGCTGTTTTTT. This sequence encodes CASSSGANTGELFF.

The V and J genes are TRBV18 and TRBJ1-4, with 9 bases fitting TRBD1. The CDR3 covers 15 residues. The J segment lost 6 bases and the V segment lost 2 bases, leaving 4 bases of the junction unmatched. CDR1 and CDR2 (germline): KGHSH, LQKENI. The CDR3 loop is CASSPGTGMDEKLFF. Here the CDR3 DNA reads TGTGCCAGCTCACCAGGGACAGGGATGGATGAAAAACTGTTTTTT. Using reference TRBV18 and TRBJ1-4 for the parts outside the CDR3, the full variable domain is NAGVMQNPRHLVRRRGQEARLRCSPMKGHSHVYWYRQLPEEGLKFMVYLQKENIIDESGMPKERFSAEFPKEGPSILRIQQVVRGDSAAYFCASSPGTGMDEKLFFGSGTQLSVL.

V and J are TRBV29-1 and TRBJ1-5, with D possibly TRBD1 on 5 matching bases. The V gene's germline CDR1 is SQVTM and CDR2 ANQGSEA. The V and J ends lost 4 bases and 4 bases respectively, with 8 bases between them. The CDR3 sequence is 12 residues long. Written as DNA, the CDR3 is TGCAGCGTTGGGGGCTTTAATCAGCCCCAGCATTTT. It encodes CSVGGFNQPQHF.

In nucleotides, the CDR3 is TGTGCCAGCAGCTTAGCGGTGTCCTCTAATTACACCTTC. Amino acids: CASSLAVSSNYTF. V and J are TRBV7-8 and TRBJ1-2; no clear D. The V gene lost 0 bases and the J gene lost 11 bases, with 13 bases spanning the gap. This CDR3 contains 13 residues. Germline-derived CDR1 and CDR2 are SGHVS and FQNEAQ. The full variable domain, its missing parts supplied by reference TRBV7-8 and TRBJ1-2, is GAGVSQSPRYKVAKRGQDVALRCDPISGHVSLFWYQQALGQGPEFLTYFQNEAQLDKSGLPSDRFFAERPEGSVSTLKIQRTQQEDSAVYLCASSLAVSSNYTFGSGTRLTVV.

CDR3 coding DNA: TGTGCCAGCAGCCGGGACAGGGGAATCACTGGCTACACCTTC. It encodes CASSRDRGITGYTF. The gene calls are TRBV7-2 and TRBJ1-2, with 10 bases lining up with TRBD1. J gave up 7 bases and V 5 bases, and 7 bases lay outside the gene matches. This CDR3 is built from 14 residues. Germline CDR1 reads SGHTA; CDR2 reads FQGNSA. The entire variable domain, with the rest obtained from reference TRBV7-2 and TRBJ1-2, is as follows: GAGVSQSPSNKVTEKGKDVELRCDPISGHTALYWYRQSLGQGLEFLIYFQGNSAPDKSGLPSDRFSAERTGGSVSTLTIQRTQQEDSAVYLCASSRDRGITGYTFGSGTRLTVV.